The 3 T cell receptor beta chains listed next were all sequenced from one sample in a study of cytomegalovirus exposure and HLA in healthy donors. The PCR contained 60 Vbeta and 13 Jbeta primers. The assay was immunoSEQ multiplex PCR, and TCRdb's table has in-frame clones only and misses some. The top ten clones hold 2% to 3% of a sample with more than 85,000 clones, roughly 83% of them seen once. Input material: PBMCs. These receptors all come from a man in his forties in good health and CMV-seronegative.

The CDR3 bases are TGTGCCAGCAGCCGACTAGAGAATGAGCAGTTCTTC. It encodes CASSRLENEQFF. The chain links TRBV27 to TRBJ2-1; D is possibly TRBD2 (6 bases). Germline loops: CDR1 MNHEY, CDR2 SMNVEV (reference sequence). The CDR3 is 12 residues long. The V end was cut by 6 bases, the J end by 7 bases, with 10 bases between.

This clone was seen a few times. The gene calls are TRBV9 and TRBJ1-1, with D uncertain. V dropped 0 bases and J dropped 7 bases, with 10 bases sitting between them. The CDR3 consists of 13 residues. Germline V CDR1 and CDR2: SGDLS, YYNGEE. The CDR3 DNA follows: TGTGCCAGCAGCGTAGCTCCCGGGTGTGAAGCTTTCTTT. Its translation is CASSVAPGCEAFF.

The gene calls are TRBV9 and TRBJ1-1; D is possibly TRBD1 (6 bases). The V end was cut by 0 bases, the J end by 3 bases, with 9 bases between. Germline assignment: CDR1 SGDLS and CDR2 YYNGEE. There are 14 residues in the CDR3. The CDR3 region has the DNA TGTGCCAGCAGCGTAGGTCCAGGGGACACTGAAGCTTTCTTT. This gives the protein CASSVGPGDTEAFF.